Listed here are 21 T cell receptor beta chains from one sample, sequenced in a study of cytomegalovirus exposure and HLA in healthy donors. The PCR was carried out with 60 Vbeta primers and 13 Jbeta primers. Sequencing used immunoSEQ multiplex PCR; TCRdb keeps in-frame clones, though not all of them. The sample's table shows approximately 190,000 clones. The sequenced sample was PBMCs. The receptor set was obtained from a boy younger than 18 in good health and CMV-seronegative.

The J gene is TRBJ2-3, the V gene TRBV9; perhaps TRBD2 as D (6 bases). Germline V gene data show CDR1 as SGDLS and CDR2 as YYNGEE. The CDR3 has 14 amino acids. V lost 3 bases to trimming and J lost 2 bases, with 10 bases between them. CDR3 nucleotide sequence: TGTGCCAGCAGCGCTGGGACTTACACAGATACGCAGTATTTT. Protein: CASSAGTYTDTQYF.

The rearrangement joins TRBV19 to TRBJ2-3; the match to TRBD2 covers 7 bases. The CDR3 totals 15 residues. J was trimmed by 2 bases and V by 3 bases; bases with no gene match: 5. Germline V gives CDR1 LNHDA, CDR2 SQIVND (reference sequence). CDR3 nucleotides: TGTGCCAGTAGTATGTGGCTAGCGGTCACAGATACGCAGTATTTT. This gives the protein CASSMWLAVTDTQYF.

The CDR3, as DNA: TGCGCCAGCAGCCAACCGGGACAGGCGAAAGAGACCCAGTACTTC. Its translation is CASSQPGQAKETQYF. The gene calls are TRBV4-1 and TRBJ2-5; 8 bases match TRBD1. Trimming at V came to 2 bases and at J to 3 bases, leaving 5 bases not matched to a gene. The germline V gene encodes CDR1 MGHRA and CDR2 YSYEKL. This CDR3 contains 15 residues.

The rearrangement uses TRBV5-6 and TRBJ2-5, with 10 bases fitting TRBD1. V lost 1 base to trimming and J lost 7 bases; unmatched junction nucleotides: 10. The length of the CDR3 is 16 residues. Germline loops: CDR1 SGHDT, CDR2 YYEEEE. The CDR3 loop is CASSLTGTGADWTQYF. CDR3 nucleotides: TGTGCCAGCAGCTTGACCGGGACAGGGGCAGATTGGACCCAGTACTTC.

V usage is TRBV9 and J usage is TRBJ2-1, with TRBD1 matching 12 bases. Germline loops: CDR1 SGDLS, CDR2 YYNGEE. The CDR3 sequence is 14 residues long. Losses at the gene ends were 3 bases for V and 7 bases for J; bases not matched to a gene: 2. DNA of the CDR3: TGTGCCAGCAGCGGGGACAGGGGGCGGAATGAGCAGTTCTTC. Its translation: CASSGDRGRNEQFF.

The genes are TRBV6-1 and TRBJ2-2; the D gene is possibly TRBD2 (7 bases). This CDR3 comprises 13 residues. CDR1 is MNHNS, CDR2 SASEGT, per germline. V shed 6 bases and J shed 9 bases, with 14 bases lying between them. The CDR3 DNA reads as TGTGCCAGCAGGCCCCCCGGGGGGCGGGAGCTGTTTTTT. Its translation is CASRPPGGRELFF.

V and J are TRBV7-3 and TRBJ2-5, with 8 positions matching TRBD1. This CDR3 is 15 amino acids long. Germline trimming cut 5 bases from V and 5 bases from J; bases unmatched to any gene: 10. Germline V gives CDR1 SGHTA, CDR2 FQGTGA. In DNA form, the CDR3 reads TGTGCCAGCAGCCAACAAGGACAGGGTGGTGAGACCCAGTACTTC. Protein sequence: CASSQQGQGGETQYF.

The DNA for the CDR3 is TGCAGCGCCACAGGGGCCTCCGAGACCCAGTACTTC. This translates into CSATGASETQYF. The chain is built from TRBV29-1 and TRBJ2-5; 7 positions match TRBD1. The CDR3 extends over 12 amino acids. Per germline, CDR1 SQVTM and CDR2 ANQGSEA. Trimming took 7 bases from V and 5 from J; bases not matched to a gene: 7.

The chain combines TRBV11-3 with TRBJ1-1; D is unresolved. Trimming pared 1 base from V and 1 base from J, leaving 10 bases between. Germline CDR1 is SGHNT and CDR2 is YENEEA. The CDR3 is 15 residues long. The CDR3 here is CASSLGRGGNTEAFF. The CDR3 DNA is TGTGCCAGCAGCTTAGGGCGCGGTGGGAACACTGAAGCTTTCTTT. Based on the CDR3 plus reference TRBV11-3 and TRBJ1-1, the full variable domain is EAGVVQSPRYKIIEKKQPVAFWCNPISGHNTLYWYLQNLGQGPELLIRYENEEAVDDSQLPKDRFSAERLKGVDSTLKIQPAELGDSAVYLCASSLGRGGNTEAFFGQGTRLTVV.

V usage is TRBV7-9 and J usage is TRBJ1-2, with a weak D call TRBD1 (5 bases). Germline assignment: CDR1 SEHNR and CDR2 FQNEAQ (reference sequence). The V end lost 9 bases, the J end lost 6 bases, and 11 bases lay between the germline ends. This CDR3 region has 11 residues. In DNA, the CDR3 is TGTGCCAGGGGGGGAGGGAATGGCTACACCTTC. Encoded protein: CARGGGNGYTF.

The chain carries TRBV19 and TRBJ1-2; TRBD1 is a possible D gene (6 bases). This CDR3 comprises 12 residues. Deletions cut 4 bases from V and 8 bases from J, with 11 bases between. CDR1 is LNHDA and CDR2 is SQIVND in the germline V gene (reference sequence). For the CDR3, the DNA is TGTGCCAGTAGTACAACAGGGCAAGGCTACACCTTC. Translating it yields CASSTTGQGYTF.

This rearrangement joins TRBV27 to TRBJ1-2; D is perhaps TRBD1 (5 bases). CDR3 size: 14 residues. The V and J ends lost 5 bases and 0 bases respectively, with 10 bases between them. Germline values: CDR1 MNHEY, CDR2 SMNVEV (reference sequence). CDR3 protein: CASSMGGANYGYTF. The DNA of the CDR3 is TGTGCCAGCAGTATGGGGGGAGCTAACTATGGCTACACCTTC.

V usage is TRBV10-2 and J usage is TRBJ1-4; D is ambiguous. The CDR3 is 12 amino acids. Germline V lookup: CDR1 WSHSY, CDR2 SAAADI. V was pared by 7 bases and J by 2 bases, with 5 bases between. For the CDR3, the DNA is TGCGCCAGCACCGGGACTAATGAAAAACTGTTTTTT. The encoded protein is CASTGTNEKLFF.

The gene calls are TRBV4-1 and TRBJ1-1; TRBD1 aligns across 8 bases. Per the germline V gene, CDR1 is MGHRA and CDR2 is YSYEKL. CDR3 size: 13 residues. V was pared by 3 bases and J by 7 bases, with 4 bases of the junction left unmatched. The CDR3 region has the DNA TGCGCCAGCAGCCATCTCGACAGGGGTGAAGCTTTCTTT. Its translation is CASSHLDRGEAFF.

This chain connects TRBV25-1 to TRBJ2-7, with D tentatively TRBD2 (6 bases). The CDR3 runs to 14 residues. Germline lookup yields CDR1 MGHDK and CDR2 SYGVNS. V lost 2 bases and J 2 bases, leaving 10 bases between the germline ends. This CDR3 reads CASSEAGPTYEQYF. DNA of the CDR3: TGTGCCAGCAGTGAAGCGGGGCCTACCTACGAGCAGTACTTC.

This rearrangement joins TRBV29-1 to TRBJ2-6; 7 nucleotides match TRBD1. Germline assignment: CDR1 SQVTM and CDR2 ANQGSEA. The CDR3 consists of 17 residues. V lost 4 bases, J lost 1 base, and 10 bases stayed unmatched. The CDR3 DNA follows: TGCAGCGTTGCTGGGGCAGGGGGTAGGTCTGGGGCCAACGTCCTGACTTTC. It translates to CSVAGAGGRSGANVLTF. The full variable domain, with the rest looked up from reference TRBV29-1 and TRBJ2-6, is SAVISQKPSRDICQRGTSLTIQCQVDSQVTMMFWYRQQPGQSLTLIATANQGSEATYESGFVIDKFPISRPNLTFSTLTVSNMSPEDSSIYLCSVAGAGGRSGANVLTFGAGSRLTVL.

The V gene is TRBV4-1, the J gene TRBJ2-3, with TRBD2 as a possible D gene (6 bases). Deletions cut 0 bases from V and 5 bases from J, with 15 bases between. The V gene's germline CDR1 is MGHRA and CDR2 YSYEKL. The CDR3 totals 16 residues. CDR3 residues: CASSQDLGVEGDTQYF. For the CDR3, the DNA is TGCGCCAGCAGCCAAGATCTTGGGGTGGAGGGAGATACGCAGTATTTT.

J is TRBJ2-3 and V is TRBV6-4; 10 positions agree with TRBD1. The CDR3 spans 15 residues. In germline, CDR1 is MRHNA, CDR2 SNTAGT. The V segment lost 3 bases and the J segment 5 bases; nucleotides outside the gene matches: 5. The CDR3 DNA reads TGTGCCAGCAGTGAAAGGGGGACAGGGGAAGATACGCAGTATTTT. This encodes CASSERGTGEDTQYF.

The V and J genes are TRBV6-6 and TRBJ2-7, with 7 bases identical to TRBD2. J gave up 3 bases and V 7 bases, and 6 bases lay outside the gene matches. The CDR3 spans 13 residues. The germline CDR1 and CDR2 sequences are MNHNY and SVGAGI (reference sequence). The CDR3 coding sequence is TGTGCCAGCACCACGGGAGGAGTCTACGAGCAGTACTTC. It is translated as CASTTGGVYEQYF.

The J gene is TRBJ1-2, the V gene TRBV5-8; TRBD1 agrees at 9 bases. Germline values: CDR1 SGHTS, CDR2 YDEGEE. The CDR3 contains 14 residues. Losses at the gene ends were 1 base for V and 4 bases for J; bases not matched to a gene: 2. As DNA, the CDR3 is TGTGCCAGCAGCTTGAACAGGGGGCTCTATGGCTACACCTTC. Amino acids: CASSLNRGLYGYTF.

The genes are TRBV5-1 and TRBJ2-1, with D perhaps TRBD2 (6 bases). There are 12 residues in the CDR3. The germline V and J ends were trimmed by 2 bases and 8 bases, with 8 bases remaining between them. The V gene's germline CDR1 is SGHRS and CDR2 YFSETQ. CDR3 loop: CASSFSGDEQFF. DNA of the CDR3: TGCGCCAGCAGCTTCTCGGGGGATGAGCAGTTCTTC.